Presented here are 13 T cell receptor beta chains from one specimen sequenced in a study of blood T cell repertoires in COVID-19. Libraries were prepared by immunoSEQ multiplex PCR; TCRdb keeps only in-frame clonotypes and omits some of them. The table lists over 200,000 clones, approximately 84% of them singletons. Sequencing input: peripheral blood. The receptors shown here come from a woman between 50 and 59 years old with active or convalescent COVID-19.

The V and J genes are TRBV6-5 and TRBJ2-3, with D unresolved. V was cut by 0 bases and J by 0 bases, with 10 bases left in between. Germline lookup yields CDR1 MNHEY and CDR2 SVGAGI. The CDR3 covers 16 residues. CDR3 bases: TGTGCCAGCAGTTACTCGTTGGCCGCCAGCACAGATACGCAGTATTTT. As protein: CASSYSLAASTDTQYF.

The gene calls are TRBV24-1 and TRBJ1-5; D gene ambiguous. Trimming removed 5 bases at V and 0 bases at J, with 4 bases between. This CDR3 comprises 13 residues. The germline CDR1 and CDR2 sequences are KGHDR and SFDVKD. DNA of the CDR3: TGTGCCACCAGTGCTTATAGCAATCAGCCCCAGCATTTT. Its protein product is CATSAYSNQPQHF.

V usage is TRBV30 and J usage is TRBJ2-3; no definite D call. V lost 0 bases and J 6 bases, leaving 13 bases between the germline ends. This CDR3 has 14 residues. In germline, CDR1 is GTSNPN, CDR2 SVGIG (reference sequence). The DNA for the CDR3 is TGTGCCTGGAGTGTACCAGCTAGTTTTGATACGCAGTATTTT. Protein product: CAWSVPASFDTQYF.

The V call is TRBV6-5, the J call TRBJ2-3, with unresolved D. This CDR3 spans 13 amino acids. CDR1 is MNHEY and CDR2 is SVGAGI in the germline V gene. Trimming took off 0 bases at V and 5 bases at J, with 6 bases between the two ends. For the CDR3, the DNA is TGTGCCAGCAGTTACTCGTTGAGAGATACGCAGTATTTT. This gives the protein CASSYSLRDTQYF.

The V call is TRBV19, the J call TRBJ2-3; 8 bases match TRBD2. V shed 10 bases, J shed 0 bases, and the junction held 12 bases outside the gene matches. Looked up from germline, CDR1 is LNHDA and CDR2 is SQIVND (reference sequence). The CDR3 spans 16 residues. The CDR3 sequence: CATTITSGASTDTQYF. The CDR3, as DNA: TGTGCCACGACGATAACTAGCGGCGCTAGCACAGATACGCAGTATTTT.

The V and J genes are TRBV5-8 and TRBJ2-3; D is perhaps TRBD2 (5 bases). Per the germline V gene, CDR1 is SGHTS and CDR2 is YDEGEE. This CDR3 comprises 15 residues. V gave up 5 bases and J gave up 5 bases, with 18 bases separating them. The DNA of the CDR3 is TGTGCCAGCAGACCAGGACTTGTCTCGGGAGATACGCAGTATTTT. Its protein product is CASRPGLVSGDTQYF.

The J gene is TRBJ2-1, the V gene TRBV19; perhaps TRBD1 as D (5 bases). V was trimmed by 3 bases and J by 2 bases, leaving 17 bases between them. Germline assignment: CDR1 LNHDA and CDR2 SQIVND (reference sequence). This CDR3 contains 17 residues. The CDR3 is CASSITGQKGAYNEQFF. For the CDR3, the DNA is TGTGCCAGTAGTATCACAGGTCAAAAGGGCGCCTACAATGAGCAGTTCTTC.

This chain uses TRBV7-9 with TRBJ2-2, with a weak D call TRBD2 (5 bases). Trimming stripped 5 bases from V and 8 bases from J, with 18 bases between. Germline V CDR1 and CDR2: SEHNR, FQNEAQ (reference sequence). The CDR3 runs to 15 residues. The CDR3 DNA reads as TGTGCCAGCAGCCGCGGTTCGGGGTTGGCGGGGGAGCTGTTTTTT. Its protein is CASSRGSGLAGELFF.

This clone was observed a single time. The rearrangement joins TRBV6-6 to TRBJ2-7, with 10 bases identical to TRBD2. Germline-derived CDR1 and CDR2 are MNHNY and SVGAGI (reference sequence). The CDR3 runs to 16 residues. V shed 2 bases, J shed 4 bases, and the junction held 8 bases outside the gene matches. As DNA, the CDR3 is TGTGCCAGCAGTTACCCTCTAGCGGGAGAAGGGTACGAGCAGTACTTC. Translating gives CASSYPLAGEGYEQYF.

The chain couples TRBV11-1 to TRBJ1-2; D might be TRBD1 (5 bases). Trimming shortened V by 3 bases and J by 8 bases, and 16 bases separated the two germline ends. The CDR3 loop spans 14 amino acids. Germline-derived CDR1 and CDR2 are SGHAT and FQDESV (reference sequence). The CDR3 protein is CASSFQGRSEGYTF. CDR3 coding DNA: TGTGCCAGCAGCTTCCAGGGCAGATCAGAAGGCTACACCTTC.

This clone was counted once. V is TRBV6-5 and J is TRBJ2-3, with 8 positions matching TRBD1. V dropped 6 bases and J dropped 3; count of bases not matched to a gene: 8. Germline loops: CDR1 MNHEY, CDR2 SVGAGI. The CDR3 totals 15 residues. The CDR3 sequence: CASRIDRGETDTQYF. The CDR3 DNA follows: TGTGCCAGCAGGATAGACAGGGGTGAAACAGATACGCAGTATTTT.

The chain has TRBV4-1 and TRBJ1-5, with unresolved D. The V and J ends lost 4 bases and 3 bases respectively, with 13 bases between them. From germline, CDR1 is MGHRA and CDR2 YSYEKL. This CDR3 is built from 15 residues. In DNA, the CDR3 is TGCGCCAGCAGCCCTATTTACAGTGACAATCAGCCCCAGCATTTT. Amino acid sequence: CASSPIYSDNQPQHF.

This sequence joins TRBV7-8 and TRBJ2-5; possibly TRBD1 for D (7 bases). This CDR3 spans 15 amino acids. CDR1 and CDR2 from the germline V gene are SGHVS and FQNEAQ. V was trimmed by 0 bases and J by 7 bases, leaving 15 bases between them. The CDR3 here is CASSLAEVRGATQYF. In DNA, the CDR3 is TGTGCCAGCAGCTTAGCTGAGGTCAGGGGGGCGACCCAGTACTTC.